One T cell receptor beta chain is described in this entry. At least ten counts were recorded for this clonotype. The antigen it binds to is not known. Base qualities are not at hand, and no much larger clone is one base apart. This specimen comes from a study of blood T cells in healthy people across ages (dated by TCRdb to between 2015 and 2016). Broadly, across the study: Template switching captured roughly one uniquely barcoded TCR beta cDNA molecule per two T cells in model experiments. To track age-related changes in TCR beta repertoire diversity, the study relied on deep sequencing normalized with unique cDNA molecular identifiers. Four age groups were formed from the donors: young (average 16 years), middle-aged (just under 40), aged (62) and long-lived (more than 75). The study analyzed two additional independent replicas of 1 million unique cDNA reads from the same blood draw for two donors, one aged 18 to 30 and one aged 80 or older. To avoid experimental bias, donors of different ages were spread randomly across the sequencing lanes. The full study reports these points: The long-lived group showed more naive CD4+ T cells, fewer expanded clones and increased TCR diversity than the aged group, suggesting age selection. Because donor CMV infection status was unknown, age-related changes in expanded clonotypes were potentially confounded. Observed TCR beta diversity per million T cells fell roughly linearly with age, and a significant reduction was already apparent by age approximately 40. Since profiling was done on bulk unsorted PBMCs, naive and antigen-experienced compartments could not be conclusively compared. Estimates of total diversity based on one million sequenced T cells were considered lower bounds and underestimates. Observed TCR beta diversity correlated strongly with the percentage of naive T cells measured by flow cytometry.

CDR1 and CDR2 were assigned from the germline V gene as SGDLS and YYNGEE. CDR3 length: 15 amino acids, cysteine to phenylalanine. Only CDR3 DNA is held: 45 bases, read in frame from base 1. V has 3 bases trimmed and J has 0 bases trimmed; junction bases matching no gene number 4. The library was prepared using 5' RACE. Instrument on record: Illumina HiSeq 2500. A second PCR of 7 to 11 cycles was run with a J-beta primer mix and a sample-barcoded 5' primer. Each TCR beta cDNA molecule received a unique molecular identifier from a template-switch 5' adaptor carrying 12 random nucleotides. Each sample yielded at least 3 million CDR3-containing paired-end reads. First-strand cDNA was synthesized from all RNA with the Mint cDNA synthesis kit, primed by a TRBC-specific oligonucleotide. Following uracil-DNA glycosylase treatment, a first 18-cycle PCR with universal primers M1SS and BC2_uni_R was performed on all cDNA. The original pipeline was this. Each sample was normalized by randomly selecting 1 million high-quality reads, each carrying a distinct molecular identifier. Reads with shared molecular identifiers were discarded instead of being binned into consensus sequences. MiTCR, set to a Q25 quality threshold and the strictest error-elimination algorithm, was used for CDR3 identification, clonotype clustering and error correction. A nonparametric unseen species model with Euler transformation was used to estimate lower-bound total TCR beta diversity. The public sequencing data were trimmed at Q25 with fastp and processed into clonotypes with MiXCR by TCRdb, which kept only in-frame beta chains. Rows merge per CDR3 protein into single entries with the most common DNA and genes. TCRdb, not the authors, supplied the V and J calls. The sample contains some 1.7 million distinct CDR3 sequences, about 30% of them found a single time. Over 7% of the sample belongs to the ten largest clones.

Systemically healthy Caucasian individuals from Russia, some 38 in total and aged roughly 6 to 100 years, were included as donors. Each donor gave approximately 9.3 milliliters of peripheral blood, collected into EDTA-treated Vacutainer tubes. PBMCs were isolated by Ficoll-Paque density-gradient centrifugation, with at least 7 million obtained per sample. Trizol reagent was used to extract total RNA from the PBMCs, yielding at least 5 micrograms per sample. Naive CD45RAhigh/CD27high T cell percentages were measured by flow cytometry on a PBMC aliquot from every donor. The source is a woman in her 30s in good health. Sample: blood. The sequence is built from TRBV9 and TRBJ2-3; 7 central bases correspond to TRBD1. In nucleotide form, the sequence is TGTGCCAGCAGCGCCCGACAGGGAAGCACAGATACGCAGTATTTT. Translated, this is CASSARQGSTDTQYF.